The rows below give T cell receptor beta chains drawn from one sample of a study of control samples from healthy donors and cancer patients. Repertoires were generated with immunoSEQ multiplex PCR, while TCRdb's copy carries only in-frame clones and drops some. The sample has about 99,000 clones, around 89% seen once. Sample: PBMCs. The source of these receptors is a man in his fifties or sixties with lung cancer. The CDR3 runs from the conserved cysteine through the conserved F or W. D genes are given only for firm matches. Clone size is given for some rows only: seen once, a few or many times, or a class if the clone is expanded.

TRBJ2-2,-,TRBV3-1/TRBV3-2,-,CASSPRTINTGELFF,TGTGCCAGCAGCCCGCGGACAATAAACACCGGGGAGCTGTTTTTT
TRBJ2-7,TRBD2,TRBV15,-,CATSTHGTSGVYEQYF,TGTGCCACCAGCACACACGGGACTAGCGGGGTCTACGAGCAGTACTTC
TRBJ2-5,TRBD1,TRBV18,-,CASSPPTGARETQYF,TGTGCCAGCTCACCACCCACAGGGGCTAGGGAGACCCAGTACTTC
TRBJ2-1,TRBD2,TRBV6-6,-,CASKASGGYNEQFF,TGTGCCAGCAAGGCTAGCGGGGGGTACAATGAGCAGTTCTTC
TRBJ2-1,-,TRBV5-1,-,CASSRLSGGNYNEQFF,TGCGCCAGCAGCCGCTTGTCCGGGGGCAACTACAATGAGCAGTTCTTC
TRBJ2-2,-,TRBV10-1,few,CASSAVLGTGELFF,TGCGCCAGCAGTGCTGTACTAGGAACCGGGGAGCTGTTTTTT
TRBJ2-1,-,TRBV27,once,CASRASWGASYNEQFF,TGTGCCAGCAGGGCGAGTTGGGGGGCCTCCTACAATGAGCAGTTCTTC
TRBJ2-7,-,TRBV29-1,-,CSVEKTASYEQYF,TGCAGCGTTGAAAAGACGGCTTCCTACGAGCAGTACTTC
TRBJ2-7,-,TRBV7-3,-,CASSLQGFYEQYF,TGTGCCAGCAGCCTTCAGGGTTTTTACGAGCAGTACTTC
TRBJ1-6,-,TRBV5-6,-,CASSLGSAGRNSPLHF,TGTGCCAGCAGCTTGGGGTCGGCAGGGCGTAATTCACCCCTCCACTTT
TRBJ1-5,-,TRBV3-1/TRBV3-2,-,CASSQNRDQPQHF,TGTGCCAGCAGCCAAAACAGGGATCAGCCCCAGCATTTT
TRBJ2-1,-,TRBV4-1,-,CASSQESGAPYNEQFF,TGCGCCAGCAGCCAAGAATCAGGGGCCCCCTACAATGAGCAGTTCTTC
TRBJ1-5,TRBD1,TRBV20-1,-,CSASSGGSSNQPQHF,TGCAGTGCTAGTTCAGGGGGATCAAGCAATCAGCCCCAGCATTTT
TRBJ2-2,-,TRBV5-1,-,CASSLVGTANTGELFF,TGCGCCAGCAGCTTGGTAGGAACAGCGAACACCGGGGAGCTGTTTTTT